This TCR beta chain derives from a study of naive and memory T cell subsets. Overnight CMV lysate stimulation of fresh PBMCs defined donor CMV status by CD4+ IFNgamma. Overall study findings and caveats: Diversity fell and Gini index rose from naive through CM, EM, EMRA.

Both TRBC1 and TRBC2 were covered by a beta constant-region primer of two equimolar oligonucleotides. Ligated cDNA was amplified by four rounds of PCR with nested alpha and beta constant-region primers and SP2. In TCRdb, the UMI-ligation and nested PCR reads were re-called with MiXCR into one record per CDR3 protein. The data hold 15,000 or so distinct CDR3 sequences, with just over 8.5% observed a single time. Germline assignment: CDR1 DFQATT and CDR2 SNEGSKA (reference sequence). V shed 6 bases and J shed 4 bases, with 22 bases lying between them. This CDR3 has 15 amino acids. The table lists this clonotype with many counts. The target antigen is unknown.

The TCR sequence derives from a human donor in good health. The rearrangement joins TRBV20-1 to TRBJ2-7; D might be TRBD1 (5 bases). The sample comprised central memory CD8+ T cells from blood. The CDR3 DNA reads TGCAGTGCCCCCCCCCTAGGGGCGGCTCCTTACGAGCAGTACTTC. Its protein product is CSAPPLGAAPYEQYF.